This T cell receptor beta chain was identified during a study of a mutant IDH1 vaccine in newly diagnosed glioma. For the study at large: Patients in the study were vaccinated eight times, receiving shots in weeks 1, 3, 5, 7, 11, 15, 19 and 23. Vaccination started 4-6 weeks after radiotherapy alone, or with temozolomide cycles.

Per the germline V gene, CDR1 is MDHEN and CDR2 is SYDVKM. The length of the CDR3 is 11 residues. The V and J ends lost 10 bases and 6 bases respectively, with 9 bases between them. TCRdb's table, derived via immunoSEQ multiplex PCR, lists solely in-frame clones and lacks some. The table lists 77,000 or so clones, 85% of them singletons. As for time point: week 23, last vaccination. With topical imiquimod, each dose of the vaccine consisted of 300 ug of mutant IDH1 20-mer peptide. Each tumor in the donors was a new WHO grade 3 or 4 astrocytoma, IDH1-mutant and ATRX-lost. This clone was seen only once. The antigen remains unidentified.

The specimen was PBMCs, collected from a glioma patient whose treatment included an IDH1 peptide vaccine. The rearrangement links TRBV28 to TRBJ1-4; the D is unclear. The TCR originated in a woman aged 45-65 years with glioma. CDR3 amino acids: CATSRHEKLFF. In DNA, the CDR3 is TGTGCCACCTCGAGACATGAAAAACTGTTTTTT.